This is a list of T cell receptor beta chains from one sample in a study of T cell responses to AZD1222 COVID-19 vaccine. Sequencing was performed with immunoSEQ multiplex PCR; in TCRdb, only in-frame clones are kept and a portion is missing. The sample shows some 150,000 clones, roughly 85% of them seen only once. The source was peripheral blood, collected on day 0 of AZD1222 vaccination. The receptors derive from an adult in good health. CDR3s include the opening cysteine and the closing phenylalanine or tryptophan. The D gene is left open where the match is weak. The size field is filled for only some rows; it gives once, few, many or a size class.

d_call clone_size j_call v_call cdr3_aa cdr3_nt
. . TRBJ1-1 TRBV5-4 CASSVVGAEAFF TGTGCCAGCAGCGTGGTGGGTGCTGAAGCTTTCTTT
TRBD1 . TRBJ1-2 TRBV6-6 CASSQDRDTHGYTF TGTGCCAGCAGCCAGGACAGGGATACCCATGGCTACACCTTC
. . TRBJ2-7 TRBV27 CASSFDQREQYF TGTGCCAGCAGTTTTGATCAGCGGGAGCAGTACTTC
TRBD2 . TRBJ2-2 TRBV7-2 CASSLGGSAGELFF TGTGCCAGCAGCTTGGGAGGGTCCGCCGGGGAGCTGTTTTTT
TRBD1 . TRBJ1-2 TRBV19 CASSPGTGGFGYTF TGTGCCAGTAGTCCGGGGACAGGAGGGTTCGGCTACACCTTC
. few TRBJ1-4 TRBV19 CASSNRRAAGEKLFF TGTGCCAGTAGTAATCGCCGGGCAGCGGGTGAAAAACTGTTTTTT
TRBD1 . TRBJ1-2 TRBV29-1 CSVGTGNYGYTF TGCAGCGTCGGGACAGGGAACTATGGCTACACCTTC
. . TRBJ1-2 TRBV2 CASSLGTRDGYTF TGTGCCAGCAGTTTGGGTACCAGGGATGGCTACACCTTC
TRBD1 . TRBJ1-5 TRBV4-2 CASSQQGDQPQHF TGTGCCAGCAGCCAACAGGGGGATCAGCCCCAGCATTTT
. once TRBJ2-5 TRBV7-9 CASSLVGQETQYF TGTGCCAGCAGCTTAGTAGGTCAAGAGACCCAGTACTTC
. . TRBJ2-1 TRBV10-1 CASRPDYKQDNEQFF TGCGCCAGCAGACCTGACTATAAGCAAGACAATGAGCAGTTCTTC